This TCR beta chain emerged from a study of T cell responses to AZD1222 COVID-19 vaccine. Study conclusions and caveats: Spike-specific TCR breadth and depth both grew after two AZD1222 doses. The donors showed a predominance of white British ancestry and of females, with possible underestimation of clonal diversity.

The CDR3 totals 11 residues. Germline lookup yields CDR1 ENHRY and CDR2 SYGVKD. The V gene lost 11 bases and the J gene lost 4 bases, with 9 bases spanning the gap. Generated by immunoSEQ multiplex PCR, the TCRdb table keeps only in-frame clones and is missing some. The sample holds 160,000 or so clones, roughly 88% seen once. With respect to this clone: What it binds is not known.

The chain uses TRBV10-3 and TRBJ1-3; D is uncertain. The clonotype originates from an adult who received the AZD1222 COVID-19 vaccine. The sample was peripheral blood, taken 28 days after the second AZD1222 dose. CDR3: CALLTGNTIYF. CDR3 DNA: TGTGCCCTTTTAACGGGAAACACCATATATTTT.